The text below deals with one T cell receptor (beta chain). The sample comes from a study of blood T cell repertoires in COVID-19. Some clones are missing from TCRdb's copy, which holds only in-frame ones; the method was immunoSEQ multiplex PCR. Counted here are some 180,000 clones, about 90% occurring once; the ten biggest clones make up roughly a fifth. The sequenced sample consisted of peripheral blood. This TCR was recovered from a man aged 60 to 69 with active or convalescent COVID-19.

CDR3 in amino acids: CASRSSGLAVYEQYF. The CDR3 DNA reads TGTGCCAGCAGATCCTCGGGACTAGCCGTCTACGAGCAGTACTTC. The rearrangement uses TRBV2 and TRBJ2-7, with 9 positions matching TRBD2. Germline values: CDR1 SNHLY, CDR2 FYNNEI. The length of the CDR3 is 15 residues. V was pared by 6 bases and J by 3 bases, with 9 bases of the junction left unmatched.